A selection of T cell receptor beta chains follows, all from one sample in a study of lymphopenia after photon versus proton radiotherapy. TCRdb's copy holds only in-frame clones and misses some; the assay was immunoSEQ multiplex PCR. The top ten hold roughly 2.7% of the sample, which has 70,000 or so clones, approximately 91% seen once. This sample comprised peripheral blood, obtained from a patient treated with photon-based radiotherapy. These receptors were obtained from a woman in her sixties or seventies with pancreatic cancer. Both conserved end residues are trimmed from each CDR3. The D gene is left open where the match is weak.

V gene: TRBV19
CDR3 length: 13
D gene: TRBD1
J gene: TRBJ1-5
CDR3 protein: ASSRQTGGNQPQH

V gene: TRBV7-6
CDR3 length: 14
D gene: TRBD2
J gene: TRBJ2-3
CDR3 protein: ASSLVVAGAQDTQY

V gene: TRBV30
CDR3 length: 16
D gene: TRBD1
J gene: TRBJ2-1
CDR3 protein: AWESDRGEPFIYNEQF

V gene: TRBV11-1
CDR3 length: 14
D gene: TRBD1
J gene: TRBJ2-7
CDR3 protein: ASSSAGTGESYEQY

V gene: TRBV28
CDR3 length: 14
D gene: TRBD1
J gene: TRBJ1-3
CDR3 protein: ASSSDGQGSGNTIY

V gene: TRBV29-1
CDR3 length: 10
D gene: TRBD1
J gene: TRBJ1-1
CDR3 protein: SAKGTGVAAF

V gene: TRBV5-4
CDR3 length: 14
D gene: TRBD2
J gene: TRBJ2-1
CDR3 protein: ASSPAGLAVNNEQF

V gene: TRBV11-2
CDR3 length: 12
D gene: TRBD1
J gene: TRBJ1-2
CDR3 protein: ASSLEQGDYGYT

V gene: TRBV6-1
CDR3 length: 12
D gene: .
J gene: TRBJ2-4
CDR3 protein: ASSETRGARAQY

V gene: TRBV19
CDR3 length: 11
D gene: .
J gene: TRBJ2-7
CDR3 protein: ASSIGYSYEQY

V gene: TRBV19
CDR3 length: 12
D gene: .
J gene: TRBJ2-1
CDR3 protein: ASSKSGRANEQF

V gene: TRBV7-2
CDR3 length: 14
D gene: TRBD1
J gene: TRBJ1-5
CDR3 protein: ASSPGGGQVNQPQH

V gene: TRBV28
CDR3 length: 14
D gene: TRBD2
J gene: TRBJ2-7
CDR3 protein: ASSFHRTSANYEQY

V gene: TRBV19
CDR3 length: 13
D gene: TRBD1
J gene: TRBJ2-6
CDR3 protein: ASRETGPGANVLT

V gene: TRBV6-1
CDR3 length: 11
D gene: .
J gene: TRBJ2-7
CDR3 protein: ASSLDSPYEQY

V gene: TRBV6-5
CDR3 length: 14
D gene: TRBD2
J gene: TRBJ2-5
CDR3 protein: ASSSGLAGAGETQY

V gene: TRBV28
CDR3 length: 13
D gene: TRBD2
J gene: TRBJ2-1
CDR3 protein: ASRRLAGGPNEQF

V gene: TRBV11-2
CDR3 length: 10
D gene: .
J gene: TRBJ2-2
CDR3 protein: ASSLDSGELF

V gene: TRBV14
CDR3 length: 10
D gene: .
J gene: TRBJ1-3
CDR3 protein: ASSLYGNTIY

V gene: TRBV7-3
CDR3 length: 14
D gene: .
J gene: TRBJ2-1
CDR3 protein: ASSLRSSLDYNEQF

V gene: TRBV29-1
CDR3 length: 9
D gene: .
J gene: TRBJ2-1
CDR3 protein: SVERLNEQF

V gene: TRBV4-3
CDR3 length: 15
D gene: TRBD2
J gene: TRBJ2-1
CDR3 protein: ASSQGTSGSSYNEQF

V gene: TRBV7-2
CDR3 length: 12
D gene: .
J gene: TRBJ2-3
CDR3 protein: ASSPTPRADTQY

V gene: TRBV15
CDR3 length: 10
D gene: .
J gene: TRBJ2-1
CDR3 protein: ATSRGYNEQF

V gene: TRBV7-2
CDR3 length: 13
D gene: .
J gene: TRBJ1-3
CDR3 protein: ASSPGLFLGNTIY

V gene: TRBV25-1
CDR3 length: 13
D gene: TRBD1
J gene: TRBJ2-7
CDR3 protein: ASSESGTGNYEQY

V gene: TRBV5-6
CDR3 length: 12
D gene: .
J gene: TRBJ2-1
CDR3 protein: ASSLGAPTNEQF

V gene: TRBV10-3
CDR3 length: 17
D gene: .
J gene: TRBJ2-6
CDR3 protein: AISEWERAPDSGANVLT

V gene: TRBV6-5
CDR3 length: 14
D gene: TRBD1
J gene: TRBJ2-2
CDR3 protein: ASSSPGQGNTGELF